This T cell receptor beta chain was found in a study of patients and donors after allogeneic stem cell transplantation. This clonotype was counted between two and nine times. TCRdb itself ran the RT-PCR reads through MiXCR, one entry per CDR3 protein. The data show about a million distinct CDR3 sequences, with more than 15% seen just once and 5.5% to 6.5% held by the top ten. The J segment lost 4 bases and the V segment lost 4 bases, leaving 11 bases of the junction unmatched. This CDR3 comprises 17 residues. In germline, CDR1 is LNHDA, CDR2 SQIVND (reference sequence). This sequence originates from a human donor who was either an allogeneic HSCT recipient or a stem cell or donor lymphocyte infusion donor (not recorded which). It is not recorded whose cells these are; they may come from a transplant donor. The sequenced sample consisted of blood, either unsorted or a sorted T cell fraction (not recorded which). The V and J genes are TRBV19 and TRBJ2-2; 8 positions match TRBD1. The CDR3 DNA is TGTGCCAGTAGTACCTTTCAGGGGGCTGGTGGCACCGGGGAGCTGTTTTTT. As protein: CASSTFQGAGGTGELFF.